A single TCR beta chain is shown here with its context. These data belong to a study of T cell responses to AZD1222 COVID-19 vaccine. The method was immunoSEQ multiplex PCR; TCRdb's version includes in-frame clones alone and lacks a portion of them. The top ten clones hold less than 5.5% of a sample with tens of thousands of clones, more than 75% of them seen once. This TCR derives from an adult in good health. The sample here was peripheral blood, taken on day 0 of MenACWY control vaccination.

CDR3 in DNA: TGTGCCACCAGTGAGAGGTCAAGCGGGGAAGCTTTCTTT. It is translated as CATSERSSGEAFF. The V call is TRBV24-1, the J call TRBJ1-1; D not resolved. The CDR3 runs 13 residues. V lost 4 bases to trimming and J lost 8 bases, with 13 bases between them. Germline CDR1 KGHDR, CDR2 SFDVKD.